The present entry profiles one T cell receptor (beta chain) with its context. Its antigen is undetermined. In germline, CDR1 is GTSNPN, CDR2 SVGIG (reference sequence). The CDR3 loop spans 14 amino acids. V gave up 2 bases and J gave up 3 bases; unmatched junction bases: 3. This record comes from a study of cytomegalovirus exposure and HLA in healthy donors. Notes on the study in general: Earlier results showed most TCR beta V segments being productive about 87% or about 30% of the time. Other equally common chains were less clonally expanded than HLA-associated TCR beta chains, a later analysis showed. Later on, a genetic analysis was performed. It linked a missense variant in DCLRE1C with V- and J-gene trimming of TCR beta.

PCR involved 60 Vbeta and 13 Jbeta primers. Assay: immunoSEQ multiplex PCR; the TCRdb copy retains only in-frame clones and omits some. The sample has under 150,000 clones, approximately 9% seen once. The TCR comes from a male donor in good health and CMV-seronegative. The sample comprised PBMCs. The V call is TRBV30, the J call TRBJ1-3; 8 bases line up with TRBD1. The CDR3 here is CAWSLGQDGNTIYF. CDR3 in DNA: TGTGCCTGGAGTCTGGGACAGGATGGAAACACCATATATTTT.